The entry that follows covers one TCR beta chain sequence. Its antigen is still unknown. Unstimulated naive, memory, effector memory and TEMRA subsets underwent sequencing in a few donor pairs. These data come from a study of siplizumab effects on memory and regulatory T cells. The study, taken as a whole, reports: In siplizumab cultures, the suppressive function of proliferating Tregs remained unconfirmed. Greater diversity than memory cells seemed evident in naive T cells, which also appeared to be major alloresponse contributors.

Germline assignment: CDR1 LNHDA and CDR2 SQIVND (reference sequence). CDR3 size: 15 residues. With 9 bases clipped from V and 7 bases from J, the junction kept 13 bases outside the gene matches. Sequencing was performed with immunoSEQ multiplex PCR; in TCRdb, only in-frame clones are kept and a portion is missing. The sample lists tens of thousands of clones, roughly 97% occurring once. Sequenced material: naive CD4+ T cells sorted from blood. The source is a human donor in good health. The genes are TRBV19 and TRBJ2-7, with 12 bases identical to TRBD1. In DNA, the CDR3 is TGTGCCAGCCGAGCCCCGGGACAGGGGGCTCATGAGCAGTACTTC. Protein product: CASRAPGQGAHEQYF. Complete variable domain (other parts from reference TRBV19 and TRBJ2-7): DGGITQSPKYLFRKEGQNVTLSCEQNLNHDAMYWYRQDPGQGLRLIYYSQIVNDFQKGDIAEGYSVSREKKESFPLTVTSAQKNPTAFYLCASRAPGQGAHEQYFGPGTRLTVT.